The rows below give T cell receptor beta chains drawn from one sample of a study of cytomegalovirus exposure and HLA in healthy donors. Here immunoSEQ multiplex PCR was the method, and the copy in TCRdb shows in-frame clones only, minus some. The table shows 100,000 to 150,000 clones, with 65% to 90% occurring only once. The sequenced sample was PBMCs. The receptors derive from a girl aged 2-10 years in good health and CMV-seronegative. Each CDR3 is given with its conserved first and last residue. The order of the fields is clone size, V gene, J gene, CDR3 length, D gene, CDR3 DNA, CDR3 protein. The D gene is left open where the match is weak. A row's size may be missing; if present it is once, few, many or a size class.

>NA|TRBV6-4|TRBJ2-3|15|TRBD2
TGTGCCAGCAGTGGAGAAGCGGGAGCGGCAGATACGCAGTATTTT
CASSGEAGAADTQYF
>NA|TRBV15|TRBJ2-1|18|TRBD2
TGTGCCACCAGCAGAACCGGGGGGTTCCGACTCCCGCTTAATGAGCAGTTCTTC
CATSRTGGFRLPLNEQFF
>NA|TRBV10-3|TRBJ2-3|15|TRBD1
TGTGCCATCAGTGAGCCAGGGGGCGTGCCAGATACGCAGTATTTT
CAISEPGGVPDTQYF
>NA|TRBV4-3|TRBJ1-5|18|TRBD1
TGCGCCAGCAGCCAACCGGGCCACAGGGGAGGTTTGGATCAGCCCCAGCATTTT
CASSQPGHRGGLDQPQHF
>few|TRBV2|TRBJ1-1|14|NA
TGTGCCAGCAGTATAGCAGGGTTCAATACTGAAGCTTTCTTT
CASSIAGFNTEAFF
>NA|TRBV5-1|TRBJ1-4|15|TRBD1
TGCGCCAGCAGCTTTTCGACAGGGTATAATGAAAAACTGTTTTTT
CASSFSTGYNEKLFF
>NA|TRBV30|TRBJ1-6|15|TRBD1
TGTGCCTGGAGGAGTGCAGGGGGAGTTGGGTCACCCCTCCACTTT
CAWRSAGGVGSPLHF
>NA|TRBV7-2|TRBJ2-3|18|NA
TGTGCCAGCAGCTTAGGACTACAACAGGGATTGCGCACAGATACGCAGTATTTT
CASSLGLQQGLRTDTQYF
>NA|TRBV18|TRBJ1-1|15|TRBD1
TGTGCCAGCTCACGACAGGGGGCGCGGGACACTGAAGCTTTCTTT
CASSRQGARDTEAFF
>NA|TRBV5-6|TRBJ2-4|18|TRBD1
TGTGCCAGCAGCTTGAACAGACAGGGGGTGGCGGCCAAAAACATTCAGTACTTC
CASSLNRQGVAAKNIQYF
>NA|TRBV7-7|TRBJ2-7|15|TRBD1
TGTGCTAGCAGCCCCGGACAGGGGGCAACCTACGAGCAGTACTTC
CASSPGQGATYEQYF
>NA|TRBV9|TRBJ2-1|15|TRBD2
TGTGCCAGCAGCGCCAGCGGGAGAGTCTACAATGAGCAGTTCTTC
CASSASGRVYNEQFF
>NA|TRBV30|TRBJ2-7|17|NA
TGTGCCTGGAGTGTATTAAAGAGTCGACGGGAGAACTACGAGCAGTACTTC
CAWSVLKSRRENYEQYF
>NA|TRBV7-8|TRBJ2-2|16|NA
TGTGCCAGCAGCTTAGAGGCCGGGGGGCAGGGCGGGGAGCTGTTTTTT
CASSLEAGGQGGELFF
>NA|TRBV4-2|TRBJ2-5|17|TRBD2
TGTGCCAGCAGCCACTCACTAGCGGGGGGCTTACAAGAGACCCAGTACTTC
CASSHSLAGGLQETQYF
>once|TRBV18|TRBJ2-5|12|NA
TGTGCCAGCTCACCGGGGCGGGAGACCCAGTACTTC
CASSPGRETQYF
>NA|TRBV5-1|TRBJ1-2|13|NA
TGCGCCAGCAGCTTGGAAGGGGGCTATGGCTACACCTTC
CASSLEGGYGYTF
>NA|TRBV7-8|TRBJ2-1|14|TRBD2
TGTGCCAGCAGTTTCAGCGGGAAAATCCATGAGCAGTTCTTC
CASSFSGKIHEQFF
>NA|TRBV29-1|TRBJ2-7|13|TRBD1
TGCAGCGTTAAGACAGGGCCCAACTACGAGCAGTACTTC
CSVKTGPNYEQYF
>NA|TRBV19|TRBJ2-7|13|NA
TGTGCCAGTAGTGGGGGCAGCTCCTACGAGCAGTACTTC
CASSGGSSYEQYF
>NA|TRBV7-3|TRBJ2-2|14|NA
TGTGCCAGCAGCTTAACGTTTACAACCGGGGAGCTGTTTTTT
CASSLTFTTGELFF
>NA|TRBV10-3|TRBJ2-2|18|TRBD2
TGTGCCATCAGTGATACTGCGGGAGGGCCGCAGGGCACCGGGGAGCTGTTTTTT
CAISDTAGGPQGTGELFF
>NA|TRBV6-5|TRBJ1-6|15|TRBD1
TGTGCCAGCAGTTACTCGAGGGACAGGTTCGTGCCCCTCCACTTT
CASSYSRDRFVPLHF
>NA|TRBV29-1|TRBJ2-7|12|NA
TGCAGCGTTGCAGGGGTGAGGAACGAGCAGTACTTC
CSVAGVRNEQYF
>NA|TRBV30|TRBJ2-5|13|NA
TGTGCCTGGAGTCGGAACAGGGAAGAGACCCAGTACTTC
CAWSRNREETQYF
>NA|TRBV4-2|TRBJ1-2|13|NA
TGTGCCAGCAGCCAGGTAGCGAACTATGGCTACACCTTC
CASSQVANYGYTF
>NA|TRBV29-1|TRBJ2-7|14|TRBD1
TGCAGCGTTGAAGATAGGGGGCAAAGCTACGAGCAGTACTTC
CSVEDRGQSYEQYF
>NA|TRBV7-9|TRBJ2-5|14|NA
TGTGCCAGCAGCTTAGAAGCTGGTGGAGAGACCCAGTACTTC
CASSLEAGGETQYF
>NA|TRBV10-3|TRBJ2-5|18|TRBD2
TGTGCCATCAGTCCAGAGGGAGGGACTAGCGGGATTGGGGAGACCCAGTACTTC
CAISPEGGTSGIGETQYF
>NA|TRBV27|TRBJ2-7|17|NA
TGTGCCAGCAGTTCCCTATTTACACGGGTATCCTTGAGGGAGCAGTACTTC
CASSSLFTRVSLREQYF
>NA|TRBV4-1|TRBJ2-1|17|NA
TGCGCCAGCAGCCAACGAAGCGGGTTGGACTCCTACAATGAGCAGTTCTTC
CASSQRSGLDSYNEQFF
>NA|TRBV14|TRBJ2-7|17|NA
TGTGCCAGCAGCCAAGATAGACTGGTGGGTGCAGACTACGAGCAGTACTTC
CASSQDRLVGADYEQYF
>NA|TRBV25-1|TRBJ2-1|17|TRBD2
TGTGCCAGCAGTGACGGACTAGCGGGAGAAGCCTACAATGAGCAGTTCTTC
CASSDGLAGEAYNEQFF
>once|TRBV5-1|TRBJ1-1|16|NA
TGCGCCAGCAGCTATTACAGGGCCGGGAGGGACACTGAAGCTTTCTTT
CASSYYRAGRDTEAFF
>NA|TRBV5-1|TRBJ2-1|18|TRBD2
TGCGCCAGCAGCTTGGGGACTAGCGGAAGCAGCTCCTACAATGAGCAGTTCTTC
CASSLGTSGSSSYNEQFF
>NA|TRBV2|TRBJ2-3|15|NA
TGTGCCAGCACCGCGAAACTATCGTCCGTTGGTACGCAGTATTTT
CASTAKLSSVGTQYF
>NA|TRBV9|TRBJ2-1|16|NA
TGTGCCAGCAGCGTAGAAATAGCGCCTTCCTACAATGAGCAGTTCTTC
CASSVEIAPSYNEQFF
>few|TRBV4-1|TRBJ2-7|14|TRBD1
TGCGCCAGCAGCCTTACGGACAGGGATAACGAGCAGTACTTC
CASSLTDRDNEQYF
>NA|TRBV28|TRBJ1-4|15|TRBD1
TGTGCCAGCAGTAAATCAGGGGGAGGTCGTGAAAAACTGTTTTTT
CASSKSGGGREKLFF
>once|TRBV7-3|TRBJ2-2|15|NA
TGTGCCAGCAGCTCCGGGACAACGAACACCGGGGAGCTGTTTTTT
CASSSGTTNTGELFF
>NA|TRBV6-6|TRBJ2-7|13|NA
TGTGCCAGCAGTAGGGGCGAAACCTACGAGCAGTACTTC
CASSRGETYEQYF
>NA|TRBV6-6|TRBJ1-1|15|TRBD1
TGTGCCAGCAGTTACGTGACAGGGATGGGCACTGAAGCTTTCTTT
CASSYVTGMGTEAFF
>NA|TRBV30|TRBJ2-2|16|NA
TGTGCCTGGAGTGTATACGCTTCTACGAACACCGGGGAGCTGTTTTTT
CAWSVYASTNTGELFF
>NA|TRBV10-3|TRBJ1-2|15|NA
TGTGCCATCAGTGAGTCAGGGGACACGTACTATGGCTACACCTTC
CAISESGDTYYGYTF
>NA|TRBV9|TRBJ2-3|18|TRBD2
TGTGCCAGCAGCATAGGGACTAGCGGGGCCCCTAGCACAGATACGCAGTATTTT
CASSIGTSGAPSTDTQYF
>NA|TRBV5-8|TRBJ2-1|14|NA
TGTGCCAGCAGCTTGGGAGGCGGCTACAATGAGCAGTTCTTC
CASSLGGGYNEQFF
>once|TRBV6-1|TRBJ1-5|16|TRBD1
TGTGCCAGCAGTGAAATGGGACAGGGGAGGGGTCAGCCCCAGCATTTT
CASSEMGQGRGQPQHF
>once|TRBV5-4|TRBJ2-5|15|TRBD2
TGTGCCAGCAGTAGCGGGTTGCGGGAGGTCGAGACCCAGTACTTC
CASSSGLREVETQYF
>NA|TRBV7-2|TRBJ1-6|15|TRBD1
TGTGCCAGCAGCTACCGGACAGGGAACAATTCACCCCTCCACTTT
CASSYRTGNNSPLHF
>NA|TRBV7-9|TRBJ2-3|15|NA
TGTGCCAGCAGCCCCTCAATCGGGGGCACAGATACGCAGTATTTT
CASSPSIGGTDTQYF
>NA|TRBV7-9|TRBJ2-7|14|TRBD1
TGTGGCAGCAGCTCGGACAGGGGTATGTACGAGCAGTACTTC
CGSSSDRGMYEQYF
>NA|TRBV7-2|TRBJ1-4|15|TRBD1
TGTGCCAGCAGCTTAGCAGGGGGCGTAGGGGAAAAACTGTTTTTT
CASSLAGGVGEKLFF
>NA|TRBV7-3|TRBJ2-3|14|NA
TGTGCCAGCAGCTTAGACATTTACACAGATACGCAGTATTTT
CASSLDIYTDTQYF